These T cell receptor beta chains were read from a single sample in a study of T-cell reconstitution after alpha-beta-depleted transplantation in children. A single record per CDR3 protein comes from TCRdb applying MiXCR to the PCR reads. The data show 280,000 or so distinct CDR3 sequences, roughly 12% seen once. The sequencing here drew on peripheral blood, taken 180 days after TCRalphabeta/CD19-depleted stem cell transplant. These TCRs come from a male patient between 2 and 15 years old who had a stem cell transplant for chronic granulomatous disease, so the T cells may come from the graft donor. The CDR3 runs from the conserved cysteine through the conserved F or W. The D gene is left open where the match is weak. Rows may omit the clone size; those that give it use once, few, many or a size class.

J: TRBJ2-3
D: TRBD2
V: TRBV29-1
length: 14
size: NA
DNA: TGCAGCGTTGAGGTAGCGGGGGGCATAGACACGCAGTATTTT
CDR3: CSVEVAGGIDTQYF

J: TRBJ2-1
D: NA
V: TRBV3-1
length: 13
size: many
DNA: TGTGCCAGCAGCCCTCCCCCCGGCAATGAGCAGTTCTTC
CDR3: CASSPPPGNEQFF

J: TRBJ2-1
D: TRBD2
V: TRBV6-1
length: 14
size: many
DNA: TGTGCCAGCAGTGAGACTAGCGGGTACAATGAGCAGTTCTTC
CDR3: CASSETSGYNEQFF

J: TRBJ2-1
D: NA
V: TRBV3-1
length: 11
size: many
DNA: TGTGCCAGCAGGGGGAGGAATGAGCAGTTCTTC
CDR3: CASRGRNEQFF

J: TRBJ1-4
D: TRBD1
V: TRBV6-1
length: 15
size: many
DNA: TGTGCCAGCAGCGAACGGAACAGGGGAGGGGAAAAACTGTTTTTT
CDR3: CASSERNRGGEKLFF

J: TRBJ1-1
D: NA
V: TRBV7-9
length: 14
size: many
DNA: TGTGCCAGCAGCTTAGAGGTGGCGCGGGATGAAGCTTTCTTT
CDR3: CASSLEVARDEAFF

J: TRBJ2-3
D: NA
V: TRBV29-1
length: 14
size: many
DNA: TGCAGCGTTGAAGATGGCTCTGTACCAGATACGCAGTATTTT
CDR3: CSVEDGSVPDTQYF

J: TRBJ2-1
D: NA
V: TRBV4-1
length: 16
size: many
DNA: TGCGCCAGCAGCCCGGAATTGGAGAGCTCCTACAATGAGCAGTTCTTC
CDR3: CASSPELESSYNEQFF

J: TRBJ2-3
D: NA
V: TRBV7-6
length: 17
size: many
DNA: TGTGCCAGCAGCCGTAGTGCGGGCGGGGGCCACACAGATACGCAGTATTTT
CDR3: CASSRSAGGGHTDTQYF

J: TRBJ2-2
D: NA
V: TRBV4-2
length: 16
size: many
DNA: TGTGCCAGCAGCCAACGGTCCAGCCCGAACACCGGGGAGCTGTTTTTT
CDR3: CASSQRSSPNTGELFF

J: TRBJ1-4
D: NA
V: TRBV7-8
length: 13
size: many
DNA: TGTGCCAGCAGCATCCCCCTTGATGAAAAACTGTTTTTT
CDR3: CASSIPLDEKLFF

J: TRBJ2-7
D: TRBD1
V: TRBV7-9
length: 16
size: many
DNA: TGTGCCAGCAGCTTAGCTAGGGGACAGGCCATCTACGAGCAGTACTTC
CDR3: CASSLARGQAIYEQYF

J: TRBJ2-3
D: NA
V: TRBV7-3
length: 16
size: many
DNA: TGTGCCAGCAGCTTAGGCCGTCGGGGGAGCACAGATACGCAGTATTTT
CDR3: CASSLGRRGSTDTQYF

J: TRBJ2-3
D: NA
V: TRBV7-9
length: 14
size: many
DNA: TGTGCCAGCAGCTTAAAGGGGGGCACAGATACGCAGTATTTT
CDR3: CASSLKGGTDTQYF

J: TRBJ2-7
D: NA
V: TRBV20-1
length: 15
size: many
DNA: TGCAGTGCTAGGCGGGGTTCCCATGCCAACCACGAGCAGTACTTC
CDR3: CSARRGSHANHEQYF

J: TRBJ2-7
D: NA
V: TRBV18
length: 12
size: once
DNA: TGTGCCAGCTCACTCACAGGGAGCGAGCAGTACTTC
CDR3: CASSLTGSEQYF

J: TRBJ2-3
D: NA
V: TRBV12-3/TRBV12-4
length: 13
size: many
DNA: TGTGCCAGCAGTTTATTCGCCCGGGATACGCAGTATTTT
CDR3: CASSLFARDTQYF

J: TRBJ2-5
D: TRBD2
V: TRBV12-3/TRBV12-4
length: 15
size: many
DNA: TGTGCCAGCACGCCGCCGGGACTAGCGGGAGAGACCCAGTACTTC
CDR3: CASTPPGLAGETQYF

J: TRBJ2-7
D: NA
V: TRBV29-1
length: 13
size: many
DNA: TGCAGCGCATTCGGACCCGGATCCTACGAGCAGTACTTC
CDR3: CSAFGPGSYEQYF

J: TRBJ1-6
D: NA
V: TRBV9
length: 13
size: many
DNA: TGTGCCAGCAGCGTAGCGGGAGGTTCACCCCTCCACTTT
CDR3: CASSVAGGSPLHF

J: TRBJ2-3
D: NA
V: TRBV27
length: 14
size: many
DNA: TGTGCCAGCCGTTATCTTCCGACGCCGGGTACGCAGTATTTT
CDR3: CASRYLPTPGTQYF

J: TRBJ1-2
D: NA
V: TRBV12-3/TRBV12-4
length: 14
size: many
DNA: TGTGCCAGCAGTTTAAGTGGGTTCGGCTATGGCTACACCTTC
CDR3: CASSLSGFGYGYTF

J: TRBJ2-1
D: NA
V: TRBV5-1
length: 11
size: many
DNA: TGCGCCAGCACCATCCATGGGGAGCAGTTCTTC
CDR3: CASTIHGEQFF

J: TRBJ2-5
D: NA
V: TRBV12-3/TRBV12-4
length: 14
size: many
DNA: TGTGCCAGCAGTCCGATGACACACCAAGAGACCCAGTACTTC
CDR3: CASSPMTHQETQYF

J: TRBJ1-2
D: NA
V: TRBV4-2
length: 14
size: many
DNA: TGTGCCAGCAGCCAAGAGGGGGCACACTATGGCTACACCTTC
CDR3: CASSQEGAHYGYTF

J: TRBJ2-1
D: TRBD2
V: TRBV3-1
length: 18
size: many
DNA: TGTGCCAGCAGCCAAGAGACGGCTAGCGGGAGGGTCTACAATGAGCAGTTCTTC
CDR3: CASSQETASGRVYNEQFF

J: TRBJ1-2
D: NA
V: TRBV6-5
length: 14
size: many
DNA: TGTGCCAGCAGTTACACAGTTGCTAACTATGGCTACACCTTC
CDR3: CASSYTVANYGYTF

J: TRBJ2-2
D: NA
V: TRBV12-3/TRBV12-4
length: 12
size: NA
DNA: TGTGCCAGCAATGTAGGCACCGGGGAGCTGTTTTTT
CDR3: CASNVGTGELFF

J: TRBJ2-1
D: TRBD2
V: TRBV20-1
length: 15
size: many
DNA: TGCAGTGCTAGACCCACAGCGGGAACCTACAATGAGCAGTTCTTC
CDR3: CSARPTAGTYNEQFF